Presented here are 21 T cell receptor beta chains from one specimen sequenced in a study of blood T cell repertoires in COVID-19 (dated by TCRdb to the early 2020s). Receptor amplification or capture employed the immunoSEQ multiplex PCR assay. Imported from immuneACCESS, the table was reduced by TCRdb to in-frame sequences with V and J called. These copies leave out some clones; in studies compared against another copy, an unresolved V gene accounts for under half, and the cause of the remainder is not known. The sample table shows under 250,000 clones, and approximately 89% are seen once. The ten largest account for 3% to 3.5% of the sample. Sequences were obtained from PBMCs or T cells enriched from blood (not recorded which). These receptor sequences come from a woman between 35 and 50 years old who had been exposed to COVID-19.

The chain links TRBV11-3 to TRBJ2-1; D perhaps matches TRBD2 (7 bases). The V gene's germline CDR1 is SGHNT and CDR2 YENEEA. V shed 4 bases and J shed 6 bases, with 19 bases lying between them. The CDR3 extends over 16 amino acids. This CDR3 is CASSSGSLGGVNEQFF. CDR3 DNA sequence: TGTGCCAGCAGCTCCGGATCGTTAGGGGGGGTCAATGAGCAGTTCTTC.

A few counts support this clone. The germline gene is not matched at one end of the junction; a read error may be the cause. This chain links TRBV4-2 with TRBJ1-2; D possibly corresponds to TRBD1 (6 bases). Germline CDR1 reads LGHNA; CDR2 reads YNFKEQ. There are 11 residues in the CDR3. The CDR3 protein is CASSGQFESLF. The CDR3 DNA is TGTGCCTCCTCAGGACAGTTTGAGTCTTTATTC.

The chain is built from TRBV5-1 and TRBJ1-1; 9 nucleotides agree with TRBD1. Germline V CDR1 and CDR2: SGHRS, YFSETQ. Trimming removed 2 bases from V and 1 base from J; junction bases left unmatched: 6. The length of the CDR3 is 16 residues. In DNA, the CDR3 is TGCGCCAGCAGCTTCCCACCGGGACAGGGGAACACTGAAGCTTTCTTT. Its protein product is CASSFPPGQGNTEAFF.

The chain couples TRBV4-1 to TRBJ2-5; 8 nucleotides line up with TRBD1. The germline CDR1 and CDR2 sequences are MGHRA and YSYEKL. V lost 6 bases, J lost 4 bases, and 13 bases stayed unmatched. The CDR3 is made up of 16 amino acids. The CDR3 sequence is CASRKTGVLSGETQYF. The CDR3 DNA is TGCGCCAGCAGGAAGACAGGGGTACTCTCGGGAGAGACCCAGTACTTC.

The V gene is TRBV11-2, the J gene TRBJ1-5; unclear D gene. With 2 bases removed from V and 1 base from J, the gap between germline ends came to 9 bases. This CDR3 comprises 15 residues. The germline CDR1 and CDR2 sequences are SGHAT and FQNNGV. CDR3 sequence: CASSLNWASNQPQHF. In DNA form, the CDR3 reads TGTGCCAGCAGCTTAAATTGGGCCAGCAATCAGCCCCAGCATTTT. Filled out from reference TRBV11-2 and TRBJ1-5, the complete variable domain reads EAGVAQSPRYKIIEKRQSVAFWCNPISGHATLYWYQQILGQGPKLLIQFQNNGVVDDSQLPKDRFSAERLKGVDSTLKIQPAKLEDSAVYLCASSLNWASNQPQHFGDGTRLSIL.

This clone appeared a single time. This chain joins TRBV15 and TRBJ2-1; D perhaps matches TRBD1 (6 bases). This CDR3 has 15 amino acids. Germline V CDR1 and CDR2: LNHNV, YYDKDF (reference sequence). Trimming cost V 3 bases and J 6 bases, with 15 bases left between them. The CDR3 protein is CATSSHSTGINEQFF. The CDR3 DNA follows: TGTGCCACCAGCAGTCACTCGACAGGTATCAATGAGCAGTTCTTC.

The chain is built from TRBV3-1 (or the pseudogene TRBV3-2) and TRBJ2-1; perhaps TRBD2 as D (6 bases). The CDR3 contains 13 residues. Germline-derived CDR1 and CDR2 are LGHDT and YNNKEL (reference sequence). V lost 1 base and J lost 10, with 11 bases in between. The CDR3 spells CASSQGGVPEQFF. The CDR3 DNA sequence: TGTGCCAGCAGCCAAGGGGGGGTCCCGGAGCAGTTCTTC.

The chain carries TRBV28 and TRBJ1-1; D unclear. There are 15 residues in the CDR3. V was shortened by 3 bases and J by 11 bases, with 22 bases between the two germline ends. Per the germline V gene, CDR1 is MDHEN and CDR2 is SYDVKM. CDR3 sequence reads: CASSFRWHGYTRAFF. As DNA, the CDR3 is TGTGCCAGCAGTTTTAGGTGGCATGGGTACACGCGGGCTTTCTTT.

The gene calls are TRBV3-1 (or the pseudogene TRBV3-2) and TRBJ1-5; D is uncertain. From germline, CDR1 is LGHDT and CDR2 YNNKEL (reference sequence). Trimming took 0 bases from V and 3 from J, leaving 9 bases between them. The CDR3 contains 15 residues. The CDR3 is CASSQEASFNQPQHF. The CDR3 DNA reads TGTGCCAGCAGCCAAGAGGCATCCTTCAATCAGCCCCAGCATTTT.

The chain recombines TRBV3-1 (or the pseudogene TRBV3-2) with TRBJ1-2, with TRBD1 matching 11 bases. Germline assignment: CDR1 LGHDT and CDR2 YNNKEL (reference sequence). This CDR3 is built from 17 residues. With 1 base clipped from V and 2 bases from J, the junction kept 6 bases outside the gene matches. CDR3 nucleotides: TGTGCCAGCAGCCAAGCCGGGACAGGGGGTCGGAACTATGGCTACACCTTC. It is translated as CASSQAGTGGRNYGYTF.

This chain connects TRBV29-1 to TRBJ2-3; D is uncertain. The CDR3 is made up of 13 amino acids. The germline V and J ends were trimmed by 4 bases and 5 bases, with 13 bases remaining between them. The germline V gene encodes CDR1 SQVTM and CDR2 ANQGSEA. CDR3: CSVVAARKDTQYF. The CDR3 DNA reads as TGCAGCGTTGTAGCAGCTAGAAAAGATACGCAGTATTTT.

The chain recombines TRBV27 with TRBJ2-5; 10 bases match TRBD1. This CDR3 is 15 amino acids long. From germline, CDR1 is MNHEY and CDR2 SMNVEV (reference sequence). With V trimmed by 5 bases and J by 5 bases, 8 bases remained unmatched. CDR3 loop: CASSQTGGGGETQYF. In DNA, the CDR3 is TGTGCCAGCAGTCAGACAGGGGGCGGGGGGGAGACCCAGTACTTC.

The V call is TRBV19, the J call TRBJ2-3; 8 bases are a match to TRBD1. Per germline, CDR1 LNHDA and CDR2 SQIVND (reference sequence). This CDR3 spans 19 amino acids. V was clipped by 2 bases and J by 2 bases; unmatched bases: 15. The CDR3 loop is CASSISPPRTGIFTDTQYF. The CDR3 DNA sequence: TGTGCCAGTAGTATATCCCCCCCCAGGACAGGGATTTTCACAGATACGCAGTATTTT.

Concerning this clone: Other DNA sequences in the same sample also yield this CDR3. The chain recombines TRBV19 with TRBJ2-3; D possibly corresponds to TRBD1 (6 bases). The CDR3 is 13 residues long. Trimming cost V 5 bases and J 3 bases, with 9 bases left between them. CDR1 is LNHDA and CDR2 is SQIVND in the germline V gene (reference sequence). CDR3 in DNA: TGTGCCAGTAGTTCCACAGGGACAGATACGCAGTATTTT. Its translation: CASSSTGTDTQYF.

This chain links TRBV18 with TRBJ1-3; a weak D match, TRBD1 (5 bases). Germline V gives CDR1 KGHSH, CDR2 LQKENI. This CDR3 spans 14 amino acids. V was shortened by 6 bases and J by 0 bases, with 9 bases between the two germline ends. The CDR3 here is CASSADSSGNTIYF. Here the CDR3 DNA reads TGTGCCAGCTCCGCCGACAGCTCTGGAAACACCATATATTTT.

CDR3 amino acids: CASSLHQDSPLHF. Written as DNA, the CDR3 is TGTGCCAGCAGCTTACATCAGGATTCACCCCTCCACTTT. This chain connects TRBV7-8 to TRBJ1-6; no firm D call. The V gene's germline CDR1 is SGHVS and CDR2 FQNEAQ. V was trimmed by 2 bases and J by 8 bases, leaving 7 bases between them. CDR3 size: 13 residues.

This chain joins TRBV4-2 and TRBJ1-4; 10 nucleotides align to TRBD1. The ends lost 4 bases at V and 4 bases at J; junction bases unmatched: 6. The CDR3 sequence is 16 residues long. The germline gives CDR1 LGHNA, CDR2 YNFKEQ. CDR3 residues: CASSREGTGVNEKLFF. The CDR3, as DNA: TGTGCCAGCAGCCGGGAGGGGACAGGGGTTAATGAAAAACTGTTTTTT.

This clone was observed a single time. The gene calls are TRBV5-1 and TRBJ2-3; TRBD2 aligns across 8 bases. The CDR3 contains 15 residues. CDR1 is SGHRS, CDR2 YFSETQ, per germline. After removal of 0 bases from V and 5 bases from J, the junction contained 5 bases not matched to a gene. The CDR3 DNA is TGCGCCAGCAGCTTGGAGGTCGGGGGGGTAGATACGCAGTATTTT. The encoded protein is CASSLEVGGVDTQYF.

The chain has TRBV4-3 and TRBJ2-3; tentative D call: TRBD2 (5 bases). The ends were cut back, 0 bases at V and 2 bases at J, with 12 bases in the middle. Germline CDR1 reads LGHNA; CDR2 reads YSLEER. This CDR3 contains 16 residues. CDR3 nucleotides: TGCGCCAGCAGCCAAGAAAGGAGCGGATCCACAGATACGCAGTATTTT. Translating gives CASSQERSGSTDTQYF.

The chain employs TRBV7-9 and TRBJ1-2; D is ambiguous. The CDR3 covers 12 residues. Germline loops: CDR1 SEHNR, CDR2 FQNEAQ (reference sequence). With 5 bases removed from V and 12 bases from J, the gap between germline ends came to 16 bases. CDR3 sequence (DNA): TGTGCCAGCAGCATCAACGGCGTTGAGGACACCTTC. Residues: CASSINGVEDTF.

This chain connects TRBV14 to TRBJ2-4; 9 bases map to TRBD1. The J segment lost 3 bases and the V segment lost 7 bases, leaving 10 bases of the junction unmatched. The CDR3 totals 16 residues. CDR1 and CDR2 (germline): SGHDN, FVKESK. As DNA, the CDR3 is TGTGCCAGCAACTTTCTCACAGGGGGCGACAAAAACATTCAGTACTTC. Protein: CASNFLTGGDKNIQYF.